This paragraph covers one T cell receptor beta chain sequence. Healthy bone marrow donors supplied every sample. This sample was taken from a study of cytomegalovirus exposure and HLA in healthy donors. The CDR3 covers 14 residues. CDR1 is SEHNR, CDR2 FQNEAQ, per germline (reference sequence). The V gene lost 2 bases and the J gene lost 4 bases, with 9 bases spanning the gap. 13 Jbeta primers and 60 Vbeta primers were used for the PCR. Authors' processing steps: In a later analysis, of around 80 million unique beta chains, roughly 10 million appeared in at least two donors. TCRdb keeps only in-frame clones here, not all; method: immunoSEQ multiplex PCR. D and trimming come from the DNA, and the V and J calls and clone size come from that table. Of more than 85,000 clones listed, roughly 78% were seen once; the top ten hold approximately 1.2%.

Sequencing input: PBMCs. This TCR came from a woman in her twenties or thirties in good health and CMV-seronegative. The rearrangement joins TRBV7-9 to TRBJ1-3, with D perhaps matching TRBD1 (5 bases). The CDR3: CASSLSGPGNTIYF. DNA for the CDR3: TGTGCCAGCAGCTTATCAGGGCCGGGAAACACCATATATTTT.